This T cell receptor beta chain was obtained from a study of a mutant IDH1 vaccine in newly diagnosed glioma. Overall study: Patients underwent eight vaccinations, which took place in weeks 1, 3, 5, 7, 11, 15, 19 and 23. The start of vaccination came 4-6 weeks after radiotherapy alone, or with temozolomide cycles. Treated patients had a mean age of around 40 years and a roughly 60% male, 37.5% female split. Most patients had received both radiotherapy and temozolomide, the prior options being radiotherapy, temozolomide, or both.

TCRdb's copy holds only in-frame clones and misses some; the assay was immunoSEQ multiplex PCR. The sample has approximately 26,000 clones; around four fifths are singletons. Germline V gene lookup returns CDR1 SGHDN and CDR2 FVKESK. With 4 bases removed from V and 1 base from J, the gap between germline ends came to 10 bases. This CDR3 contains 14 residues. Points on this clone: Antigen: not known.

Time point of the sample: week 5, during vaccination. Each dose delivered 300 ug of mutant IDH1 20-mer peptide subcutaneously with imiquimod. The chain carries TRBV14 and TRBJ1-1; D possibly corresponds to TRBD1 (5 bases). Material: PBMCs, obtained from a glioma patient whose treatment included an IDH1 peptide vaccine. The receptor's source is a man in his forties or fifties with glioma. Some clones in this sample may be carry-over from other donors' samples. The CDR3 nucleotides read TGTGCCAGCAGCCTACAGGAGAGGAACACTGAAGCTTTCTTT. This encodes CASSLQERNTEAFF.